This is a list of T cell receptor beta chains from one sample in a study of blood T cells in healthy people across ages. TCRdb called the 5' RACE reads again in MiXCR, with one record for every CDR3 protein. The table has around 970,000 distinct CDR3 sequences, about 51% seen once; the top ten hold over 20%. Sequenced sample: blood. Source of these receptors: an older woman in good health. CDR3s include the opening cysteine and the closing phenylalanine or tryptophan. The D gene is left open where the match is weak. Size values are once, few and many counts, or a class for expanded clones, and some rows have none.

-,TRBJ2-5,TRBV6-6,few,TGTGCCAGCAGTATCGGAGGGGTTTCCCAGTACTTC,CASSIGGVSQYF
-,TRBJ1-4,TRBV2,-,TGTGCCAGCTCTCGGGGCCGAACAACTAATGAAAAACTGTTTTTT,CASSRGRTTNEKLFF
TRBD1,TRBJ2-5,TRBV9,-,TGTGCCAGCAGCGTAGGGGCCCTACAGGGGGCTTTACAGAATGGGCAGTACTTC,CASSVGALQGALQNGQYF
-,TRBJ2-6,TRBV2,-,TGTGCCAGCAAACGACAGACCTCTGGGGCCAACGTCCTGACTTTC,CASKRQTSGANVLTF
TRBD1,TRBJ1-4,TRBV28,-,TGTGCCAGCAGTTCGCCCGGGACAGGGGGTGAAAAACTGTTTTTT,CASSSPGTGGEKLFF
TRBD1,TRBJ2-6,TRBV15,-,TGTGCCACCAGCAGAGATTACAGGGGAACTGGGGCCAACGTCCTGACTTTC,CATSRDYRGTGANVLTF
-,TRBJ2-3,TRBV5-1,-,TGTGCCAGCAGCTTGGACCCTAATACGCAGTATTTT,CASSLDPNTQYF
TRBD2,TRBJ2-7,TRBV7-2,-,TGTGCCAGCAGCCCCCCTGGACGAGCGGGAGGGAGGGAGCAGTACTTC,CASSPPGRAGGREQYF
TRBD1,TRBJ2-7,TRBV28,-,TGTGCCAGCAGTGTGCCGGGACAGGGTGCCTACGAGCAGTACTTC,CASSVPGQGAYEQYF
-,TRBJ2-5,TRBV5-6,-,TGTGCCAGCAGCTTGTGGAGCAGGAGTTGGGTGAAGACCCAGTACTTC,CASSLWSRSWVKTQYF
-,TRBJ1-1,TRBV20-1,-,TGCAGTGCTAGAGATCGTGTCAGGGGCATGAACACTGAAGCTTTCTTT,CSARDRVRGMNTEAFF
TRBD2,TRBJ2-1,TRBV20-1,-,TGCAGTGCTAGGGGGACTAGCGGGAGGGCCAATGAGCAGTTCTTC,CSARGTSGRANEQFF
TRBD2,TRBJ2-5,TRBV4-2,few,TGTGCCAGCAGCCAAGTTAGGGTCGCTAGCGGGAGGTGGCAAGAGACCCAGTACTTC,CASSQVRVASGRWQETQYF
TRBD1,TRBJ1-1,TRBV6-4,-,TGTGCCAGCAGCTCCCGACAGGGCGTCGGGAACACTGAAGCTTTCTTT,CASSSRQGVGNTEAFF
-,TRBJ1-2,TRBV28,-,TGTGCCAGCAGCGCCGGACCAGTCCCCTATGGCTACACCTTC,CASSAGPVPYGYTF
TRBD1,TRBJ2-5,TRBV11-2,-,TGTGCCAGCAGCTTAATCGGGACAGAAGAGACCCAGTACTTC,CASSLIGTEETQYF